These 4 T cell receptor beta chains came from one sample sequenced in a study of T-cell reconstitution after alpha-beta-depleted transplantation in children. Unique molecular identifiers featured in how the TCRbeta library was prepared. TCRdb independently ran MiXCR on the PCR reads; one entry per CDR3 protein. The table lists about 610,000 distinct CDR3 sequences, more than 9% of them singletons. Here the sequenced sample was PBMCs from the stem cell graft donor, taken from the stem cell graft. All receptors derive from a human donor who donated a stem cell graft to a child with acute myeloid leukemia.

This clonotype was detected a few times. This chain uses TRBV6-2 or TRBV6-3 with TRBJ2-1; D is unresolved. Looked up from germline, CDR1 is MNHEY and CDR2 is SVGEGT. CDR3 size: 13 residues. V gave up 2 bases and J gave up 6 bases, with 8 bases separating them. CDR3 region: CASSYARANEQFF. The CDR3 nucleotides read TGTGCCAGCAGTTACGCTAGAGCCAATGAGCAGTTCTTC.

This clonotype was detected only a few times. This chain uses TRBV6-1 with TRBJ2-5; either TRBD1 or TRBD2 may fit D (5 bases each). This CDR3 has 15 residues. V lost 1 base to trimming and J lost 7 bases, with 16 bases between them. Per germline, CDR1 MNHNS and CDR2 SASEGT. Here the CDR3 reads CASSEGPLLGGTQYF. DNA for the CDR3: TGTGCCAGCAGTGAAGGGCCCCTTCTTGGGGGGACCCAGTACTTC.

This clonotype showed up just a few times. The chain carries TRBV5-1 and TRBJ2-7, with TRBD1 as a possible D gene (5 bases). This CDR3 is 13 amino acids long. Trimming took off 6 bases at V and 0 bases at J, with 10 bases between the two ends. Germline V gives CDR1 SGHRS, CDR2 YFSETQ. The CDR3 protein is CASNLDSSYEQYF. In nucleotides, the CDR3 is TGCGCCAGCAACCTCGACAGCTCCTACGAGCAGTACTTC.

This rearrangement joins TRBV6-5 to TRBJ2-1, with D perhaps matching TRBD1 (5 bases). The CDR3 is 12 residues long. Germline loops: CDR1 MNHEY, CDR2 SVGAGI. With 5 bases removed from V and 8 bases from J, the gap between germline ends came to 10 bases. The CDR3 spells CASSRDRDEQFF. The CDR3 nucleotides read TGTGCCAGCAGTCGAGACAGAGATGAGCAGTTCTTC.